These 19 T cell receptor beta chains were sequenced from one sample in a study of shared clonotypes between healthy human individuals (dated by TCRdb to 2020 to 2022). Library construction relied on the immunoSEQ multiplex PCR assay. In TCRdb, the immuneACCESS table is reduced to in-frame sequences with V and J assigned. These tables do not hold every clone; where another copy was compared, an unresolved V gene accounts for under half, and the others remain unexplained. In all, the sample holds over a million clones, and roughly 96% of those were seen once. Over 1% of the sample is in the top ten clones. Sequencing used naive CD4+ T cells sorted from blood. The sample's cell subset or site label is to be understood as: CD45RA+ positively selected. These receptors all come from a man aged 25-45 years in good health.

CDR3 in amino acids: CASSPSIANTGELFF. CDR3 DNA sequence: TGCGCCAGCAGCCCGTCGATAGCGAACACCGGGGAGCTGTTTTTT. The J gene is TRBJ2-2, the V gene TRBV5-1; D remains ambiguous. The CDR3 totals 15 residues. Germline CDR1 SGHRS, CDR2 YFSETQ. Trimming stripped 4 bases from V and 0 bases from J, with 10 bases between.

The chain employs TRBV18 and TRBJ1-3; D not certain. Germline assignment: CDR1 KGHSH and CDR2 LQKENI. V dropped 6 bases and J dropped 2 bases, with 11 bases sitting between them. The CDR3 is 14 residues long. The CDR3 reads CASSGRTAGNTIYF. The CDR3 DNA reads TGTGCCAGCTCTGGAAGGACGGCTGGAAACACCATATATTTT.

This CDR3 reads CASIISGISYEQYF. DNA of the CDR3: TGTGCCAGCATTATTAGCGGGATCTCCTACGAGCAGTACTTC. V usage is TRBV5-6 and J usage is TRBJ2-7, with TRBD2 identical over 8 bases. The CDR3 is made up of 14 amino acids. The trim removed 6 bases at V and 0 bases at J, leaving 5 bases unmatched. From germline, CDR1 is SGHDT and CDR2 YYEEEE.

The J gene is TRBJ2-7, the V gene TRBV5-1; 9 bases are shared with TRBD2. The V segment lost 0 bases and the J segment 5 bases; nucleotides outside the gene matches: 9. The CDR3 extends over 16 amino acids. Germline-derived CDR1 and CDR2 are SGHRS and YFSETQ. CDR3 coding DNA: TGCGCCAGCAGCTTGGAAGCGGGAGGTGCTCCCCACGAGCAGTACTTC. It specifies CASSLEAGGAPHEQYF.

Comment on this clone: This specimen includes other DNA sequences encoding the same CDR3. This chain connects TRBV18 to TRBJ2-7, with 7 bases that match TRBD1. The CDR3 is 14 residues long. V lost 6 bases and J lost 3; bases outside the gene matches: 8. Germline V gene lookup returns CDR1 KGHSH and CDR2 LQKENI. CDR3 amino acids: CASSPRGQNYEQYF. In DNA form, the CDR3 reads TGTGCCAGCTCGCCGAGGGGACAGAACTACGAGCAGTACTTC. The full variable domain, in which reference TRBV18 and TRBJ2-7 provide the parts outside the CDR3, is NAGVMQNPRHLVRRRGQEARLRCSPMKGHSHVYWYRQLPEEGLKFMVYLQKENIIDESGMPKERFSAEFPKEGPSILRIQQVVRGDSAAYFCASSPRGQNYEQYFGPGTRLTVT.

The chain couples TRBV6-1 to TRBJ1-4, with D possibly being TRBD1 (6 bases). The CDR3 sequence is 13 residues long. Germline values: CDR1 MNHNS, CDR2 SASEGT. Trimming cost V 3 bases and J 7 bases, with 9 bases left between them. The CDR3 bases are TGTGCCAGCAGTGAGTCAGGGGCTGAAAAACTGTTTTTT. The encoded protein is CASSESGAEKLFF.

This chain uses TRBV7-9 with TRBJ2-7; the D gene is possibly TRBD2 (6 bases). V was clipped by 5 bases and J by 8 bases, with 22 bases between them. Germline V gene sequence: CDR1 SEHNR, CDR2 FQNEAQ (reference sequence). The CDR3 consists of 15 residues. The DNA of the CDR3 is TGTGCCAGCAGCCCCGAAGTAGCGGTGACTCCGAAGCAGTACTTC. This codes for CASSPEVAVTPKQYF.

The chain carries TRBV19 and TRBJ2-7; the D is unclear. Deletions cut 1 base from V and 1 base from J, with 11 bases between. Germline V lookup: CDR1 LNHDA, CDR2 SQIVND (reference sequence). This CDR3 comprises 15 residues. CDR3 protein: CASSIVGGPSYEQYF. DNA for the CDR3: TGTGCCAGTAGTATAGTTGGCGGTCCATCCTACGAGCAGTACTTC.

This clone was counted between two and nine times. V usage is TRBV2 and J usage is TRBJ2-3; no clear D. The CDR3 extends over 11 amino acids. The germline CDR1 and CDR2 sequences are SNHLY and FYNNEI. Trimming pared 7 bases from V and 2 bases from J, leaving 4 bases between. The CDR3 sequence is CASMNTDTQYF. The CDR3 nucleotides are TGTGCCAGCATGAACACAGATACGCAGTATTTT.

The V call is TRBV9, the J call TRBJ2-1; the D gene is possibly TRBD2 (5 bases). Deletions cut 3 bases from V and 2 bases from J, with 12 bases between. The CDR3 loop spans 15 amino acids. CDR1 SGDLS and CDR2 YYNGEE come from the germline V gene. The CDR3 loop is CASSGVGVTYNEQFF. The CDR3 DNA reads TGTGCCAGCAGCGGAGTCGGGGTAACCTACAATGAGCAGTTCTTC.

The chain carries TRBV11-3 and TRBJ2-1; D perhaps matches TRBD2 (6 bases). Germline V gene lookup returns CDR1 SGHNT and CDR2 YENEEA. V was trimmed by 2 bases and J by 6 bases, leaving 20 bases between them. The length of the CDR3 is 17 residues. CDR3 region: CASSLQGVQGLRNEQFF. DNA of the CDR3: TGTGCCAGCAGCTTACAAGGGGTCCAGGGACTCCGCAATGAGCAGTTCTTC.

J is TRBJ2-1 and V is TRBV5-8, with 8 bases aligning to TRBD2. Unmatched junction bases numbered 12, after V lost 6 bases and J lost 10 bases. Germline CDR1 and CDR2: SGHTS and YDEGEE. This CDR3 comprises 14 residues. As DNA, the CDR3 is TGTGCCAGCAACTCACCCGGGGGGGGGAGGGAGCAGTTCTTC. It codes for CASNSPGGGREQFF. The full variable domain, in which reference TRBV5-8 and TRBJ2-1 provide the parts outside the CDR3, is EAGVTQSPTHLIKTRGQQATLRCSPISGHTSVYWYQQALGLGLQFLLWYDEGEERNRGNFPPRFSGRQFPNYSSELNVNALELEDSALYLCASNSPGGGREQFFGPGTRLTVL.

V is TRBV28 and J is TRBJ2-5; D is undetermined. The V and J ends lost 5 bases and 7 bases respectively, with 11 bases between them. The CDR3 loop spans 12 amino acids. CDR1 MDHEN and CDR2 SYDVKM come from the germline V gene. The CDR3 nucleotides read TGTGCCAGCAGTACCAGTCCCGGGACCCAGTACTTC. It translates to CASSTSPGTQYF.

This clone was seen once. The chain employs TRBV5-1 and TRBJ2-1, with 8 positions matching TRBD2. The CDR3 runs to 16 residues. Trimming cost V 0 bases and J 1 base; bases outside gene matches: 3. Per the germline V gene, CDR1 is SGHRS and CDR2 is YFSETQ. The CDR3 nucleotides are TGCGCCAGCAGCTTGGGGCGGGGGGCTTCCTACAATGAGCAGTTCTTC. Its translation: CASSLGRGASYNEQFF.

CDR3 DNA: TGTGCCAGCAGCACAGGGATGCACGAGCAGTACTTC. It is translated as CASSTGMHEQYF. The chain has TRBV28 and TRBJ2-7; D is possibly TRBD1 (6 bases). V lost 6 bases, J lost 5 bases, and 11 bases lay in between. Germline CDR1 is MDHEN and CDR2 is SYDVKM. The CDR3 consists of 12 residues. The full variable domain, rest sourced from reference TRBV28 and TRBJ2-7, is DVKVTQSSRYLVKRTGEKVFLECVQDMDHENMFWYRQDPGLGLRLIYFSYDVKMKEKGDIPEGYSVSREKKERFSLILESASTNQTSMYLCASSTGMHEQYFGPGTRLTVT.

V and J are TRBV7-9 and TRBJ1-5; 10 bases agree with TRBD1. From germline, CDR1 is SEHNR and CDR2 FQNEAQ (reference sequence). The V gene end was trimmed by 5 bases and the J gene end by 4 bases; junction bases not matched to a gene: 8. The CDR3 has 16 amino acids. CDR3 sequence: CASSGGTGVSNQPQHF. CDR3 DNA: TGTGCCAGCAGCGGAGGGACAGGGGTTAGTAATCAGCCCCAGCATTTT. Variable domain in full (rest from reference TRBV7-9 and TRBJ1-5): DTGVSQNPRHKITKRGQNVTFRCDPISEHNRLYWYRQTLGQGPEFLTYFQNEAQLEKSRLLSDRFSAERPKGSFSTLEIQRTEQGDSAMYLCASSGGTGVSNQPQHFGDGTRLSIL.

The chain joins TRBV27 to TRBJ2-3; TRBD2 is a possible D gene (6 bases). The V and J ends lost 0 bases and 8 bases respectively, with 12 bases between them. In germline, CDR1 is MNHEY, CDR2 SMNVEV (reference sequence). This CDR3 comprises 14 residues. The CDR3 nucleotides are TGTGCCAGCAGTTTATCATGGGGGGTAGGTACGCAGTATTTT. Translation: CASSLSWGVGTQYF.

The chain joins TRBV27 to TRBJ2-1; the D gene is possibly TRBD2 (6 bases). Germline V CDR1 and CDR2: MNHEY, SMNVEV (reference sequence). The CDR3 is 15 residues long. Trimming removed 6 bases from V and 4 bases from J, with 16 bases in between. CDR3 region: CASRLGLAGYNEQFF. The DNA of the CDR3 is TGTGCCAGCAGGTTAGGGTTGGCGGGATACAATGAGCAGTTCTTC.

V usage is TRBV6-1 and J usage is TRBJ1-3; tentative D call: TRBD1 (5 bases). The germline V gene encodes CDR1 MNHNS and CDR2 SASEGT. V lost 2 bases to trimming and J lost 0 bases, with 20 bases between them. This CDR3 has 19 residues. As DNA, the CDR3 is TGTGCCAGCAGTGAAAAAGGTCTCAAGGGGTTAAACTCTGGAAACACCATATATTTT. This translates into CASSEKGLKGLNSGNTIYF.